Following are 14 T cell receptor beta chains from one sample sequenced in a study of blood T cell repertoires in COVID-19 (dated by TCRdb to 2020 to 2022). Receptor amplification or capture employed the immunoSEQ multiplex PCR assay. TCRdb's version of the immuneACCESS table is confined to in-frame rearrangements and falls short of the full clone set. An unresolved V gene accounts for under half of the shortfall where checked; the remainder is of unknown origin. A total of 150,000 to 200,000 clones appear in this sample, around 83% of them only once. The top ten hold about 7% of the sample. Sequenced input: peripheral blood. These receptors originate from a man aged 45 to 65 with active or convalescent COVID-19.

V usage is TRBV6-1 and J usage is TRBJ1-5; TRBD1 might be the D (5 bases). The length of the CDR3 is 16 residues. Germline CDR1 reads MNHNS; CDR2 reads SASEGT. Trimming took off 3 bases at V and 1 base at J, with 13 bases between the two ends. CDR3 amino acids: CASSDGSGGSNQPQHF. CDR3 DNA sequence: TGTGCCAGCAGTGATGGCTCCGGGGGGAGCAATCAGCCCCAGCATTTT.

The rearrangement joins TRBV6-2 or TRBV6-3 to TRBJ2-3; 7 bases map to TRBD2. Trimming removed 2 bases from V and 3 bases from J; junction bases left unmatched: 2. Per the germline V gene, CDR1 is MNHEY and CDR2 is SVGEGT. This CDR3 is 14 amino acids long. Here the CDR3 reads CASSYMGGTDTQYF. CDR3 nucleotides: TGTGCCAGCAGTTACATGGGGGGGACAGATACGCAGTATTTT.

The rearrangement uses TRBV7-3 and TRBJ2-1; TRBD1 agrees at 9 bases. The CDR3 has 17 amino acids. V was clipped by 5 bases and J by 5 bases; unmatched bases: 13. Germline values: CDR1 SGHTA, CDR2 FQGTGA. This chain's CDR3 is CASSAVPGQGPHNEQFF. CDR3 DNA: TGTGCCAGCAGCGCCGTGCCGGGACAGGGACCCCACAATGAGCAGTTCTTC.

The rearrangement joins TRBV19 to TRBJ1-1; possibly TRBD1 for D (5 bases). The CDR3 extends over 14 amino acids. Germline CDR1 and CDR2: LNHDA and SQIVND (reference sequence). V gave up 1 base and J gave up 1 base, with 7 bases separating them. The CDR3 spells CASSIGGANTEAFF. DNA for the CDR3: TGTGCCAGTAGTATAGGTGGGGCGAACACTGAAGCTTTCTTT. Full variable domain (rest looked up from reference TRBV19 and TRBJ1-1): DGGITQSPKYLFRKEGQNVTLSCEQNLNHDAMYWYRQDPGQGLRLIYYSQIVNDFQKGDIAEGYSVSREKKESFPLTVTSAQKNPTAFYLCASSIGGANTEAFFGQGTRLTVV.

V is TRBV21-1 and J is TRBJ1-1. TRBV21-1 is a pseudogene locus. CDR3 length equals 13 residues. CDR3 amino acids: CASSKSGNTEAFF. The CDR3 DNA sequence: TGTGCCAGCAGCAAAAGCGGGAACACTGAAGCTTTCTTT.

This sequence joins TRBV25-1 and TRBJ1-2, with D uncertain. Trimming shortened V by 3 bases and J by 8 bases, and 7 bases separated the two germline ends. Germline V gene sequence: CDR1 MGHDK, CDR2 SYGVNS. CDR3 length: 11 amino acids. The CDR3 reads CASSETRGYTF. The DNA for the CDR3 is TGTGCCAGCAGTGAGACAAGGGGCTACACCTTC.

The chain carries TRBV19 and TRBJ1-1, with 7 bases lining up with TRBD1. Germline V gene data show CDR1 as LNHDA and CDR2 as SQIVND (reference sequence). V lost 5 bases to trimming and J lost 0 bases; unmatched junction nucleotides: 12. The CDR3 covers 17 residues. Written as DNA, the CDR3 is TGTGCCAGTAGTGTTGACAGGGTGGTTCTATTGAACACTGAAGCTTTCTTT. It yields the protein CASSVDRVVLLNTEAFF.

The J gene is TRBJ1-3, the V gene TRBV9; D call uncertain. The CDR3 runs 16 residues. V gave up 0 bases and J gave up 4 bases, with 14 bases separating them. The germline V gene has CDR1 SGDLS and CDR2 YYNGEE. CDR3: CASSVGFTVPGNTIYF. In DNA, the CDR3 is TGTGCCAGCAGCGTAGGATTCACGGTGCCGGGAAACACCATATATTTT.

This clone was detected only a few times. This chain uses TRBV16 with TRBJ2-7; maybe TRBD2 (5 bases). V was clipped by 5 bases and J by 5 bases, with 13 bases between them. The CDR3 loop spans 13 amino acids. Germline V lookup: CDR1 KGHSY, CDR2 FQNENV. CDR3 DNA sequence: TGTGCCAGCAGCTCCGAGACTAAGCACGAGCAGTACTTC. Translating it yields CASSSETKHEQYF.

This clone was seen only a few times. The chain couples TRBV11-3 to TRBJ2-5; TRBD2 aligns across 14 bases. The CDR3 runs 17 residues. V trimming: 1 base; J trimming: 5 bases; junction bases outside the gene matches: 6. CDR1 and CDR2 from the germline V gene are SGHNT and YENEEA. The CDR3 spells CASSLGGTSGSLETQYF. CDR3 sequence (DNA): TGTGCCAGCAGCTTAGGGGGGACTAGCGGGAGTTTGGAGACCCAGTACTTC. Looking up the rest from reference TRBV11-3 and TRBJ2-5 gives the full variable domain: EAGVVQSPRYKIIEKKQPVAFWCNPISGHNTLYWYLQNLGQGPELLIRYENEEAVDDSQLPKDRFSAERLKGVDSTLKIQPAELGDSAVYLCASSLGGTSGSLETQYFGPGTRLLVL.

V is TRBV6-5 and J is TRBJ1-2; 10 nucleotides match TRBD1. Germline V CDR1 and CDR2: MNHEY, SVGAGI. Trimming at V came to 5 bases and at J to 3 bases, leaving 3 bases not matched to a gene. The CDR3 has 14 residues. The CDR3 DNA follows: TGTGCCAGCAGTAGGGACAGGGGACACTATGGCTACACCTTC. It specifies CASSRDRGHYGYTF.

In its sample, this clone was seen a few times. This chain joins TRBV19 and TRBJ2-1, with 10 bases lining up with TRBD2. V lost 1 base, J lost 8 bases, and 8 bases stayed unmatched. The CDR3 is 16 residues long. Germline V CDR1 and CDR2: LNHDA, SQIVND (reference sequence). CDR3: CASSIVGGLAYDEQFF. CDR3 nucleotide sequence: TGTGCCAGTAGTATAGTTGGGGGACTAGCGTACGATGAGCAGTTCTTC.

The chain joins TRBV11-3 to TRBJ2-7; possible D gene TRBD2, 6 bases. The CDR3 has 15 residues. The V gene lost 3 bases and the J gene lost 0 bases, with 12 bases spanning the gap. CDR1 and CDR2 (germline): SGHNT, YENEEA. CDR3 in DNA: TGTGCCAGCAGCTTGTCTAGCGAAAACTCCTACGAGCAGTACTTC. It translates to CASSLSSENSYEQYF.

The chain links TRBV12-3 or TRBV12-4 to TRBJ1-1; 8 bases are a match to TRBD1. The CDR3 runs 13 residues. With 5 bases clipped from V and 3 bases from J, the junction kept 2 bases outside the gene matches. The CDR3 nucleotides read TGTGCCAGCAGTGGACAGGGTCACACTGAAGCTTTCTTT. It yields the protein CASSGQGHTEAFF.